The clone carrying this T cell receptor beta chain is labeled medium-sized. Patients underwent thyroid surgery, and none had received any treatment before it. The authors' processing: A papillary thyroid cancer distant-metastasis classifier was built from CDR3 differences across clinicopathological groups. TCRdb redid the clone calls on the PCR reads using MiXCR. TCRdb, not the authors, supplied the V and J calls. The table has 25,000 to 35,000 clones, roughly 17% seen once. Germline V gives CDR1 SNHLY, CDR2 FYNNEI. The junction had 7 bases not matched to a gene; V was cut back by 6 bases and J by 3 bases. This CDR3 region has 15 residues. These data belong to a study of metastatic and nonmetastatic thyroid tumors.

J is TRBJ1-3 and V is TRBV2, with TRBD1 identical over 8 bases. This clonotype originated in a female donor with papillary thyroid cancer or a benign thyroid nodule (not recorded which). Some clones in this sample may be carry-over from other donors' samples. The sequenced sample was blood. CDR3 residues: CASRVQGENGNTIYF. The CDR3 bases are TGTGCCAGCAGAGTACAGGGGGAGAATGGAAACACCATATATTTT.